This T cell receptor beta chain emerged from a study of identifying expanded T cells in peripheral blood (dated by TCRdb to about 2019). For the wider study: Four technical replicates, made by sequencing separate aliquots from the same pool of genomic DNA, were compared pairwise. What the study reported, not specific to this receptor: The binomial model flagged about 1.3 differentially abundant clones between technical replicates but approximately 15 over about 2 weeks and 19 over approximately 4 weeks. In all healthy donors, the variance in clone template counts between samples taken roughly 14 days apart rose significantly as total template count increased. The beta-binomial model significantly reduced the number of clones called differentially abundant and the false-positive rate across all healthy-donor time intervals. The authors expected that biological variance in healthy repertoires might rise further over much longer intervals, such as months to years.

No immune events, such as infections, were documented for the healthy donors during the collection period. Healthy-donor blood repertoires served as a training cohort to calibrate time-dependent variance in a beta-binomial model of T-cell clone differential abundance. The training cohort was composed of roughly 10 healthy donors, 3 female and 7 male. On average the donors were around 41 years old, and their ages spanned roughly 29 to 64 years. Whole blood from each healthy donor was obtained from a commercial supplier and was collected at three time points 2 to 3 weeks apart. For immunosequencing, genomic DNA was extracted from unsorted whole blood. With respect to this clone: Its antigen remains unidentified. No much larger clone is present one base from it, and per-base qualities are unavailable.

The immunoSEQ Assay, which uses bias-controlled multiplex PCR amplification of genomic DNA, was used to profile TCRbeta CDR3 regions. Per the authors' processing: The absolute abundance of each unique TCRbeta CDR3 region was quantified after sequences were collapsed and filtered. Differential abundance was tested with two models: a binomial (Fisher-equivalent) model and a beta-binomial model that adds time-dependent variance fitted from healthy donors. Clones with fewer than 5 combined templates were removed, and a clone was called differentially abundant if the clone's Benjamini-Hochberg FDR was below 0.01. The form v = (b*log(k)+a)^2 was used to model beta-binomial variance as a function of total template count across the two samples. TCRdb's version of the immuneACCESS table is confined to in-frame rearrangements and falls short of the full clone set. An unresolved V gene accounts for under half of the shortfall where checked; the remainder is of unknown origin. V and J calls and clone size are as listed in that table; D and trimming were resolved from the DNA. Across this sample there are approximately 81,000 clones, with about four fifths seen only once. The ten largest clonotypes hold around 20% of the sample.

Germline trimming: 2 bases from V, 1 base from J; junction bases outside gene matches: 3. The germline V gene (reference sequence) yields LNHDA for CDR1 and SQIVND for CDR2. From its cysteine to its phenylalanine, the CDR3 spans 15 amino acids. Of all the DNA, just the CDR3 is kept, 45 bases in frame from base 1. The origin of this receptor is a person aged 18-69 years in good health. The chain is encoded by TRBV19 joined to TRBJ2-7; 9 nucleotides in the junction match TRBD1. The specimen was blood. The nucleotide sequence is given as TGTGCCAGTAGTATAACGACAGGGGGGTCCTACGAGCAGTACTTC. This encodes CASSITTGGSYEQYF. Here the CDR3 is joined to the reference TRBV19 and TRBJ2-7 genes, and the full variable domain is: DGGITQSPKYLFRKEGQNVTLSCEQNLNHDAMYWYRQDPGQGLRLIYYSQIVNDFQKGDIAEGYSVSREKKESFPLTVTSAQKNPTAFYLCASSITTGGSYEQYFGPGTRLTVT.